Sequencing of this T cell receptor (beta chain) was carried out in a study of cytomegalovirus exposure and HLA in healthy donors. This clone was detected only a few times. The antigen is unknown. PCR involved 60 Vbeta and 13 Jbeta primers. The table came from immunoSEQ multiplex PCR; TCRdb's copy has only in-frame clones and leaves some out. This sample has about 73,000 clones, with 60% to 85% found just once. Study-level points and caveats: Immune exposure data for these donors was limited to CMV serostatus. A few of the chains that were CMV-associated were confirmed in vitro to be specific for CMV antigens. TCR beta sequences numbering more than 15,000 were associated with HLA alleles at 0.05 false discovery rate in a later analysis.

Per the germline V gene, CDR1 is SGHDT and CDR2 is YYEEEE. This CDR3 region has 13 residues. J lost 8 bases, V lost 6 bases, and 7 bases had no gene match. The J gene is TRBJ1-3, the V gene TRBV5-6; 8 bases are shared with TRBD1. The sequence was obtained from a man in his 70s in good health and CMV-seronegative. Sequencing was carried out using PBMCs. CDR3 nucleotides: TGTGCCAGCACCGACAGGGGACTACACACCATATATTTT. It codes for CASTDRGLHTIYF. Full variable domain (remainder filled in from reference TRBV5-6 and TRBJ1-3): DAGVTQSPTHLIKTRGQQVTLRCSPKSGHDTVSWYQQALGQGPQFIFQYYEEEERQRGNFPDRFSGHQFPNYSSELNVNALLLGDSALYLCASTDRGLHTIYFGEGSWLTVV.